The clone carrying this TCR beta chain was detected many times. Its cognate antigen is unknown. The sample comes from a study of human T cells and chemical hapten exposure. Time point here: patch test 3, about 24 weeks after DPC sensitization. Treatment described: therapeutic diphenylcyclopropenone sensitization with weekly scalp DPC. Study results and caveats: Relative to control repertoires, expanded TCRs gave rise to significantly more large CDR3 similarity clusters.

One entry per CDR3 protein results from TCRdb running MiXCR on the RACE reads. The sample includes 50,000 or so distinct CDR3 sequences, 9.9% of them seen just once. V shed 4 bases and J 5 bases; nucleotides not matched to a gene: 3. This CDR3 region has 14 residues. Per the germline V gene, CDR1 is SGHRS and CDR2 is YFSETQ. The chain links TRBV5-1 to TRBJ1-6; TRBD1 matches at 7 bases. The material was whole blood, obtained in connection with sensitization to the hapten diphenylcyclopropenone (DPC). The TCR was taken from a woman aged 40 to 50 with alopecia areata. Some clones in this sample may be carry-over from other donors' samples. CDR3 DNA: TGCGCCAGCAGCCCGGGACAGCATAATTCACCCCTCCACTTT. Protein sequence: CASSPGQHNSPLHF.